Presented here are 25 T cell receptor beta chains from one specimen sequenced in a study of T-cell memory formation after mild COVID-19. TCRdb reanalysed the 5' RACE reads using MiXCR and keeps one entry per CDR3 protein. The sample contains more than 150,000 distinct CDR3 sequences, around 10% of which appear only once. Sequencing input: PBMCs or a T cell subset sorted from them (not recorded which). The receptors were gathered from a man aged 18 to 30 who had mild COVID-19 (a few samples of this study predate the infection). Cell type and time point are not known.

This clonotype was detected a few times. This chain joins TRBV28 and TRBJ1-2; the match to TRBD1 covers 7 bases. With V trimmed by 3 bases and J by 5 bases, 3 bases remained unmatched. The CDR3 contains 13 residues. Germline CDR1 MDHEN, CDR2 SYDVKM. As DNA, the CDR3 is TGTGCCAGCAGTTTCACAGGGGTTTATGGCTACACCTTC. Translated, it gives CASSFTGVYGYTF.

This clonotype appeared a few times. The chain uses TRBV25-1 and TRBJ1-6, with D unresolved. With 8 bases removed from V and 1 base from J, the gap between germline ends came to 15 bases. This CDR3 is 16 amino acids long. Germline values: CDR1 MGHDK, CDR2 SYGVNS. The CDR3 DNA is TGTGCCAGCCGACCCAACATTGGGTCCTATAATTCACCCCTCCACTTT. It specifies CASRPNIGSYNSPLHF.

This clonotype was counted a few times. The chain recombines TRBV25-1 with TRBJ1-2, with no clear D. The CDR3 contains 12 residues. The germline V gene encodes CDR1 MGHDK and CDR2 SYGVNS. V dropped 6 bases and J dropped 7 bases, with 12 bases sitting between them. CDR3 coding DNA: TGTGCCAGCAGGGAAGTTTCCTCTGGCTACACCTTC. It yields the protein CASREVSSGYTF.

As concerns this clonotype: One end of the junction is discordant with germline, which a read error may explain. This chain links TRBV6-2 or TRBV6-3 with TRBJ1-6, with TRBD1 identical over 8 bases. The CDR3 extends over 15 amino acids. The V gene's germline CDR1 is MNHEY and CDR2 SVGEGT. The CDR3 DNA reads as TGTGCCAGCAGTTCGGACAGGGCTCGTAATTCACCCCTCAACTTT. It codes for CASSSDRARNSPLNF.

The rearrangement uses TRBV18 and TRBJ2-7; D perhaps matches TRBD1 (5 bases). In germline, CDR1 is KGHSH, CDR2 LQKENI. With 3 bases removed from V and 1 base from J, the gap between germline ends came to 13 bases. The CDR3 is made up of 15 amino acids. CDR3 sequence reads: CASSPGHGPSYEQYF. CDR3 sequence (DNA): TGTGCCAGCTCACCCGGACACGGACCATCCTACGAGCAGTACTTC.

The rearrangement joins TRBV5-1 to TRBJ2-4; tentatively, D is TRBD2 (6 bases). The CDR3 consists of 14 residues. CDR1 and CDR2 from the germline V gene are SGHRS and YFSETQ. The ends were cut back, 0 bases at V and 6 bases at J, with 10 bases in the middle. Here the CDR3 reads CASSLDGGLNIQYF. Here the CDR3 DNA reads TGCGCCAGCAGCTTGGACGGGGGATTAAACATTCAGTACTTC.

This clonotype was seen only a few times. This chain joins TRBV7-9 and TRBJ1-2, with 8 bases matching TRBD1. The V gene end was trimmed by 5 bases and the J gene end by 8 bases; junction bases not matched to a gene: 10. Germline V gene sequence: CDR1 SEHNR, CDR2 FQNEAQ (reference sequence). The CDR3 length is 14 residues. The CDR3 nucleotides are TGTGCCAGCAGCGCCGGACAGGGCCGCCGCGGCTACACCTTC. Residues: CASSAGQGRRGYTF.

This clonotype was seen more than once but under ten times. A junction end diverges from the germline sequence, so it may reflect a read error. The CDR3 DNA reads as TGTGCTAGCAGCACAGGGGCAAGGGATACGCAGTATTTT. Translated: CASSTGARDTQYF. The chain is built from TRBV7-7 and TRBJ2-3; 7 bases line up with TRBD1. CDR3 size: 13 residues. Germline V gene lookup returns CDR1 SSHAT and CDR2 FNYEAQ (reference sequence).

This clonotype was counted a few times. The CDR3 region is CASPDSSGNTIYF. CDR3 coding DNA: TGTGCCAGCCCCGACAGCTCTGGAAACACCATATATTTT. The rearrangement links TRBV6-1 to TRBJ1-3; possibly TRBD1 for D (5 bases). The V gene's germline CDR1 is MNHNS and CDR2 SASEGT. Deletions cut 8 bases from V and 0 bases from J, with 8 bases between. This CDR3 is built from 13 residues.

This chain uses TRBV20-1 with TRBJ2-5, with D maybe TRBD2 (6 bases). This CDR3 spans 15 amino acids. The V end lost 1 base, the J end lost 3 bases, and 15 bases lay between the germline ends. Germline V gene sequence: CDR1 DFQATT, CDR2 SNEGSKA (reference sequence). CDR3 sequence (DNA): TGCAGTGCTAGAGTTGGGGGGAGCTGGGAAGAGACCCAGTACTTC. Translation: CSARVGGSWEETQYF.

This clonotype was seen a handful of times. The rearrangement uses TRBV29-1 and TRBJ2-3; 8 bases align to TRBD1. The CDR3 runs 13 residues. Germline V CDR1 and CDR2: SQVTM, ANQGSEA. V dropped 7 bases and J dropped 3; count of bases not matched to a gene: 6. The CDR3: CSADRGITDTQYF. As DNA, the CDR3 is TGCAGCGCCGACAGGGGCATAACAGATACGCAGTATTTT.

This clonotype turned up a few times. This chain joins TRBV6-5 and TRBJ2-3; D gene ambiguous. This CDR3 region has 14 residues. Trimming cost V 0 bases and J 1 base, with 5 bases left between them. Per germline, CDR1 MNHEY and CDR2 SVGAGI. The CDR3 DNA is TGTGCCAGCAGTTACTCGCCTGGCACAGATACGCAGTATTTT. It is translated as CASSYSPGTDTQYF.

This clonotype was seen many times. V and J are TRBV7-2 and TRBJ2-7; unclear D gene. V lost 0 bases to trimming and J lost 0 bases, with 9 bases between them. The germline gives CDR1 SGHTA, CDR2 FQGNSA. This CDR3 has 15 residues. The CDR3 region is CASSLAAAISYEQYV. CDR3 coding DNA: TGTGCCAGCAGCTTAGCCGCCGCGATCTCCTACGAGCAGTACGTC.

The table lists this clonotype with a few counts. The gene calls are TRBV5-4 and TRBJ2-2; D tentatively fits TRBD1 or TRBD2 (5 bases each). CDR3 size: 17 residues. Trimming removed 1 base from V and 4 bases from J, with 17 bases in between. Germline lookup yields CDR1 SGHNT and CDR2 YYREEE (reference sequence). CDR3 amino acids: CASSLRTRPDFTGELFF. For the CDR3, the DNA is TGTGCCAGCAGCTTGAGGACAAGACCGGACTTCACCGGGGAGCTGTTTTTT.

This clonotype was observed a few times. V gene TRBV15 combines with J gene TRBJ2-3; D is uncertain. CDR1 is LNHNV, CDR2 YYDKDF, per germline (reference sequence). Trimming took 3 bases from V and 0 from J, leaving 10 bases between them. This CDR3 region has 15 residues. CDR3 in amino acids: CATSREATSTDTQYF. Here the CDR3 DNA reads TGTGCCACCAGCAGGGAAGCGACTAGCACAGATACGCAGTATTTT.

This clonotype was seen only a few times. The J gene is TRBJ2-1, the V gene TRBV30; the match to TRBD2 covers 10 bases. Germline V lookup: CDR1 GTSNPN, CDR2 SVGIG (reference sequence). The CDR3 runs 14 residues. After removal of 2 bases from V and 6 bases from J, the junction contained 4 bases not matched to a gene. Here the CDR3 DNA reads TGTGCCTGGAGTCCGCTAGCGGGGGCCAATGAGCAGTTCTTC. Its protein is CAWSPLAGANEQFF. The variable domain in full, with the rest retrieved from reference TRBV30 and TRBJ2-1, is SQTIHQWPATLVQPVGSPLSLECTVEGTSNPNLYWYRQAAGRGLQLLFYSVGIGQISSEVPQNLSASRPQDRQFILSSKKLLLSDSGFYLCAWSPLAGANEQFFGPGTRLTVL.

This clonotype showed up just a few times. This chain connects TRBV4-3 to TRBJ2-5, with a weak D call TRBD1 (5 bases). V was shortened by 0 bases and J by 7 bases, with 12 bases between the two germline ends. The V gene's germline CDR1 is LGHNA and CDR2 YSLEER. The CDR3 covers 14 residues. This chain's CDR3 is CASSQDLRQGTQYF. The CDR3 bases are TGCGCCAGCAGCCAAGACTTACGTCAGGGGACCCAGTACTTC.

This clonotype was detected only once. The chain recombines TRBV5-1 with TRBJ1-1; possible D gene TRBD1, 5 bases. From germline, CDR1 is SGHRS and CDR2 YFSETQ. The V end lost 2 bases, the J end lost 3 bases, and 8 bases lay between the germline ends. The CDR3 has 13 amino acids. Here the CDR3 DNA reads TGCGCCAGCAGCTTTCAGGGAGACACTGAAGCTTTCTTT. This gives the protein CASSFQGDTEAFF.

This clonotype was seen a handful of times. The chain combines TRBV19 with TRBJ1-6, with unresolved D. This CDR3 is 12 amino acids long. V shed 7 bases and J shed 10 bases, with 11 bases lying between them. In germline, CDR1 is LNHDA, CDR2 SQIVND (reference sequence). DNA for the CDR3: TGTGCCAGTACTGAGTTCGGCTCACCCCTCCACTTT. Translating gives CASTEFGSPLHF.

Only a few counts were recorded for this clonotype. This rearrangement joins TRBV10-3 to TRBJ1-2; TRBD1 is a possible D gene (5 bases). CDR1 is ENHRY and CDR2 is SYGVKD in the germline V gene. Deletions cut 4 bases from V and 4 bases from J, with 10 bases between. CDR3 size: 13 residues. As DNA, the CDR3 is TGTGCCATCAGTGGAGGGGAAGGCTATGGCTACACCTTC. Residues: CAISGGEGYGYTF.

This clonotype has a handful of counts. The rearrangement uses TRBV25-1 and TRBJ2-1; D tentatively fits TRBD1 or TRBD2 (5 bases each). Trimming took 2 bases from V and 6 from J, leaving 14 bases between them. There are 15 residues in the CDR3. CDR1 and CDR2 from the germline V gene are MGHDK and SYGVNS. CDR3 residues: CASSESGAGGNEQFF. The DNA for the CDR3 is TGTGCCAGCAGTGAAAGTGGGGCTGGGGGCAATGAGCAGTTCTTC.

This chain uses TRBV6-2 or TRBV6-3 with TRBJ2-1; perhaps TRBD2 as D (5 bases). The CDR3 consists of 14 residues. Looked up from germline, CDR1 is MNHEY and CDR2 is SVGEGT. The V gene lost 2 bases and the J gene lost 6 bases, with 11 bases spanning the gap. CDR3 sequence reads: CASSYPDYGNEQFF. In DNA form, the CDR3 reads TGTGCCAGCAGTTACCCCGACTACGGCAATGAGCAGTTCTTC.

The chain carries TRBV9 and TRBJ1-3; TRBD1 aligns across 8 bases. The germline V gene encodes CDR1 SGDLS and CDR2 YYNGEE. The J segment lost 3 bases and the V segment lost 3 bases, leaving 2 bases of the junction unmatched. The CDR3 covers 14 residues. This chain's CDR3 is CASSGTGGGNTIYF. The DNA of the CDR3 is TGTGCCAGCAGCGGAACAGGGGGTGGAAACACCATATATTTT.

The chain combines TRBV9 with TRBJ1-6, with D uncertain. The germline V gene encodes CDR1 SGDLS and CDR2 YYNGEE. Trimming shortened V by 0 bases and J by 14 bases, and 9 bases separated the two germline ends. The length of the CDR3 is 12 residues. The chain's CDR3 is CASSVDMATLHF. CDR3 in DNA: TGTGCCAGCAGCGTAGATATGGCTACCCTCCACTTT.

V is TRBV5-1 and J is TRBJ1-2, with a tentative D call TRBD1 (6 bases). Between the trimmed V and J ends, which lost 0 bases and 3 bases, there was a span of 6 bases. The germline CDR1 and CDR2 sequences are SGHRS and YFSETQ. The CDR3 runs 13 residues. DNA for the CDR3: TGCGCCAGCAGCTTGGCAGGGGACTATGGCTACACCTTC. Translation: CASSLAGDYGYTF.